This note documents a single TCR beta chain sequence. Its matching antigen is unknown. This sample stems from a study of cytomegalovirus exposure and HLA in healthy donors. PCR used 60 Vbeta primers and 13 Jbeta primers. Only in-frame clones appear in the TCRdb table, and some are missing; sequencing was by immunoSEQ multiplex PCR. Of 150,000 to 180,000 clones listed, around 81% are singletons. The germline CDR1 and CDR2 sequences are SGDLS and YYNGEE. Trimming cost V 3 bases and J 8 bases; bases outside gene matches: 7. The CDR3 sequence is 15 residues long. Notes on the study in general: The classifier reportedly diagnosed cytomegalovirus status with high specificity and sensitivity.

Sequenced: PBMCs. The source of this sequence is a middle-aged woman in good health and CMV-seropositive. The chain couples TRBV9 to TRBJ2-2, with 10 bases lining up with TRBD1. CDR3 bases: TGTGCCAGCAGCGCTTCGACAGGGGGCGGTGGGGAGCTGTTTTTT. This gives the protein CASSASTGGGGELFF.